Shown below are 32 T cell receptor beta chains from a single sample sequenced in a study of cytomegalovirus exposure and HLA in healthy donors. TCRdb's copy holds only in-frame clones and misses some; the assay was immunoSEQ multiplex PCR. The table records 200,000 to 300,000 clones, roughly 87% of them present only once. The sample taken for sequencing was PBMCs. The receptors stem from a man aged 18 to 30 in good health and CMV-seropositive.

This chain links TRBV4-1 with TRBJ1-1; D may be TRBD1 (5 bases). In germline, CDR1 is MGHRA, CDR2 YSYEKL. CDR3 length equals 16 residues. With 3 bases removed from V and 4 bases from J, the gap between germline ends came to 18 bases. In DNA form, the CDR3 reads TGCGCCAGCAGCCACATACCCGATGCAGGGCTCACTGAAGCTTTCTTT. It codes for CASSHIPDAGLTEAFF.

V gene TRBV4-3 combines with J gene TRBJ1-4; D call uncertain. V was shortened by 2 bases and J by 10 bases, with 14 bases between the two germline ends. The CDR3 sequence is 14 residues long. Germline V gives CDR1 LGHNA, CDR2 YSLEER. Here the CDR3 reads CASSQREGEGKLFF. The CDR3 region has the DNA TGCGCCAGCAGCCAAAGGGAGGGCGAGGGAAAACTGTTTTTT.

This chain joins TRBV19 and TRBJ2-7; D may be TRBD1 (6 bases). Deletions cut 6 bases from V and 2 bases from J, with 20 bases between. Germline CDR1 is LNHDA and CDR2 is SQIVND (reference sequence). The CDR3 is made up of 16 amino acids. CDR3 sequence reads: CASSTLSWDTTYEQYF. The CDR3 DNA reads TGTGCCAGTAGCACCCTGTCTTGGGACACAACCTACGAGCAGTACTTC.

The chain carries TRBV6-6 and TRBJ1-3; TRBD1 matches at 7 bases. There are 13 residues in the CDR3. Losses at the gene ends were 6 bases for V and 8 bases for J; bases not matched to a gene: 7. The germline gives CDR1 MNHNY, CDR2 SVGAGI (reference sequence). CDR3 bases: TGTGCCAGCAGCCTAAGACAGGGAGACACCATATATTTT. As protein: CASSLRQGDTIYF.

The chain couples TRBV10-3 to TRBJ2-2; TRBD2 matches 9 bases. The CDR3 totals 15 residues. V trimming: 4 bases; J trimming: 0 bases; junction bases outside the gene matches: 0. Germline V lookup: CDR1 ENHRY, CDR2 SYGVKD. The CDR3, as DNA: TGTGCCATCAGTGGGACTAGCGCGAACACCGGGGAGCTGTTTTTT. The encoded protein is CAISGTSANTGELFF.

This clone was detected once. CDR3 sequence: CASSQGYGNTIYF. The CDR3 bases are TGTGCCAGCAGTCAGGGGTATGGAAACACCATATATTTT. The rearrangement uses TRBV27 and TRBJ1-3; perhaps TRBD1 as D (6 bases). Trimming left V 5 bases short and J 3 bases short, with 8 bases between. This CDR3 has 13 amino acids. Germline V lookup: CDR1 MNHEY, CDR2 SMNVEV (reference sequence).

The chain joins TRBV7-6 to TRBJ2-5; the match to TRBD2 covers 10 bases. CDR3 length equals 14 residues. The germline gives CDR1 SGHVS, CDR2 FNYEAQ. Trimming took 5 bases from V and 9 from J; bases not matched to a gene: 9. The CDR3 DNA reads as TGTGCCAGCAGCAGGACTAGCGGAGGGATAGCCCAGTACTTC. Its translation: CASSRTSGGIAQYF.

A note on this clone: One end of the junction does not line up with germline, which may come from a read error. The chain uses TRBV2 and TRBJ2-7; weak D call: TRBD1 (5 bases). Germline-derived CDR1 and CDR2 are SNHLY and FYNNEI. The CDR3 runs 14 residues. CDR3 sequence: CASSEARDFYEQYF. CDR3 DNA sequence: TGTGCCAGCAGCGAAGCCAGGGATTTCTACGAGCAGTACTTC.

The chain combines TRBV2 with TRBJ2-1, with TRBD2 matching over 8 bases. The CDR3 consists of 14 residues. Germline V gives CDR1 SNHLY, CDR2 FYNNEI. V was clipped by 5 bases and J by 10 bases; unmatched bases: 10. This CDR3 is CASSLRTSRTEQFF. CDR3 nucleotide sequence: TGTGCCAGCAGTCTGAGGACTAGCCGAACCGAGCAGTTCTTC.

This chain connects TRBV5-4 to TRBJ2-7; perhaps TRBD2 as D (5 bases). Between the trimmed V and J ends, which lost 4 bases and 0 bases, there was a span of 11 bases. The CDR3 runs to 14 residues. CDR1 is SGHNT and CDR2 is YYREEE in the germline V gene (reference sequence). The CDR3 sequence: CASSPGGLSYEQYF. The CDR3 nucleotides are TGTGCCAGCAGCCCGGGCGGGCTCTCCTACGAGCAGTACTTC.

The V call is TRBV4-1, the J call TRBJ1-4, with D perhaps TRBD1 (5 bases). The germline V gene has CDR1 MGHRA and CDR2 YSYEKL. This CDR3 is 15 amino acids long. Trimming removed 0 bases from V and 3 bases from J, with 8 bases in between. CDR3 residues: CASSQDRVANEKLFF. The DNA of the CDR3 is TGCGCCAGCAGCCAAGACAGGGTTGCTAATGAAAAACTGTTTTTT.

A single count supports this clone. The CDR3 bases are TGTGCCAGCAGCTTGCACAGGGGTGGTACGCAGTATTTT. Translating it yields CASSLHRGGTQYF. V gene TRBV5-6 combines with J gene TRBJ2-3; 7 bases are a match to TRBD1. Germline values: CDR1 SGHDT, CDR2 YYEEEE. The J segment lost 8 bases and the V segment lost 1 base, leaving 4 bases of the junction unmatched. The length of the CDR3 is 13 residues.

The V and J genes are TRBV2 and TRBJ2-2, with D perhaps matching TRBD2 (6 bases). CDR1 is SNHLY, CDR2 FYNNEI, per germline. The CDR3 length is 13 residues. The V gene lost 6 bases and the J gene lost 6 bases, with 11 bases spanning the gap. CDR3 loop: CASSWTNPGELFF. CDR3 bases: TGTGCCAGCAGCTGGACTAACCCCGGGGAGCTGTTTTTT.

The chain joins TRBV7-6 to TRBJ1-1; D is possibly TRBD1 (6 bases). CDR1 and CDR2 from the germline V gene are SGHVS and FNYEAQ. Deletions cut 5 bases from V and 5 bases from J, with 21 bases between. The CDR3 totals 16 residues. DNA for the CDR3: TGTGCCAGCAGCCCCCTACAGGGATGGGGTCGAACTGAAGCTTTCTTT. Its translation: CASSPLQGWGRTEAFF. The full variable domain, completed using reference TRBV7-6 and TRBJ1-1, is GAGVSQSPRYKVTKRGQDVALRCDPISGHVSLYWYRQALGQGPEFLTYFNYEAQQDKSGLPNDRFSAERPEGSISTLTIQRTEQRDSAMYRCASSPLQGWGRTEAFFGQGTRLTVV.

The count of this clone is one. The chain couples TRBV6-5 to TRBJ2-5, with a possible D match to TRBD1 (6 bases). Germline CDR1 and CDR2: MNHEY and SVGAGI. V was shortened by 5 bases and J by 5 bases, with 18 bases between the two germline ends. This CDR3 region has 15 residues. CDR3 sequence reads: CASSPRDNWGETQYF. CDR3 in DNA: TGTGCCAGCAGTCCCCGGGACAACTGGGGGGAGACCCAGTACTTC.

The chain is built from TRBV27 and TRBJ2-5; 10 bases fit TRBD2. V dropped 4 bases and J dropped 5; count of bases not matched to a gene: 4. Germline CDR1 MNHEY, CDR2 SMNVEV (reference sequence). This CDR3 is built from 14 residues. CDR3 coding DNA: TGTGCCAGCAGTTCGACTAGCGGGCCGGAGACCCAGTACTTC. Amino acid sequence: CASSSTSGPETQYF.

The CDR3 DNA reads TGTGCCAGCTCACCTGGGACGGTCCAAGAGACCCAGTACTTC. It is translated as CASSPGTVQETQYF. The chain couples TRBV18 to TRBJ2-5; D is tentatively TRBD1 or TRBD2 (5 bases each). V lost 3 bases and J 1 base, leaving 9 bases between the germline ends. Germline V CDR1 and CDR2: KGHSH, LQKENI. The CDR3 is made up of 14 amino acids.

J is TRBJ1-1 and V is TRBV6-5; D is undetermined. CDR1 and CDR2 from the germline V gene are MNHEY and SVGAGI. The CDR3 is 16 residues long. Trimming left V 1 base short and J 1 base short, with 13 bases between. CDR3 sequence: CASSYYGVMRNTEAFF. The CDR3 DNA follows: TGTGCCAGCAGTTACTATGGGGTCATGAGGAACACTGAAGCTTTCTTT.

Points on this clone: This same CDR3 is encoded by further DNA sequences in the sample. J is TRBJ2-7 and V is TRBV27; D is uncertain. V lost 0 bases to trimming and J lost 1 base, with 7 bases between them. The CDR3 runs to 14 residues. Germline V gene sequence: CDR1 MNHEY, CDR2 SMNVEV (reference sequence). The CDR3 reads CASSLSYNSYEQYF. The CDR3 region has the DNA TGTGCCAGCAGTTTATCATACAATTCCTACGAGCAGTACTTC.

V is TRBV5-1 and J is TRBJ2-1; D could derive from TRBD1 or TRBD2 (5 bases each). The CDR3 sequence is 16 residues long. Germline loops: CDR1 SGHRS, CDR2 YFSETQ. Trimming stripped 3 bases from V and 0 bases from J, with 13 bases between. In nucleotides, the CDR3 is TGCGCCAGCAGCTCCCGGGGCGAGGGCTCCTACAATGAGCAGTTCTTC. Translating it yields CASSSRGEGSYNEQFF. The entire variable domain, with the rest obtained from reference TRBV5-1 and TRBJ2-1, is as follows: KAGVTQTPRYLIKTRGQQVTLSCSPISGHRSVSWYQQTPGQGLQFLFEYFSETQRNKGNFPGRFSGRQFSNSRSEMNVSTLELGDSALYLCASSSRGEGSYNEQFFGPGTRLTVL.

The chain carries TRBV6-5 and TRBJ2-3, with 8 bases that match TRBD2. The germline V gene encodes CDR1 MNHEY and CDR2 SVGAGI. CDR3 length: 14 amino acids. Trimming removed 5 bases from V and 6 bases from J; junction bases left unmatched: 7. The CDR3 sequence is CASSKAGVRDTQYF. In nucleotides, the CDR3 is TGTGCCAGCAGTAAAGCGGGAGTCCGGGATACGCAGTATTTT.

The J gene is TRBJ1-3, the V gene TRBV2, with D unresolved. The germline V and J ends were trimmed by 10 bases and 0 bases, with 13 bases remaining between them. CDR3 length: 14 residues. In germline, CDR1 is SNHLY, CDR2 FYNNEI. As DNA, the CDR3 is TGTGCCATAAATCCACAGCCCTCTGGAAACACCATATATTTT. The encoded protein is CAINPQPSGNTIYF.

The V and J genes are TRBV15 and TRBJ1-5; D remains unclear. Germline V gene data show CDR1 as LNHNV and CDR2 as YYDKDF (reference sequence). The germline V and J ends were trimmed by 1 base and 6 bases, with 7 bases remaining between them. The CDR3 is made up of 13 amino acids. The DNA of the CDR3 is TGTGCCACCAGCAGAGCCGGCACTCAGCCCCAGCATTTT. Amino acid sequence: CATSRAGTQPQHF.

The chain employs TRBV6-5 and TRBJ2-2, with a weak D call TRBD2 (6 bases). V was clipped by 5 bases and J by 1 base, with 11 bases between them. The CDR3 runs 15 residues. Germline V gene lookup returns CDR1 MNHEY and CDR2 SVGAGI. This CDR3 reads CASSTGTENTGELFF. CDR3 DNA: TGTGCCAGCAGTACCGGGACTGAGAACACCGGGGAGCTGTTTTTT.

This clone was seen just once. V and J are TRBV2 and TRBJ2-1; a weak D match, TRBD2 (5 bases). The CDR3 covers 12 residues. In germline, CDR1 is SNHLY, CDR2 FYNNEI. V was pared by 7 bases and J by 7 bases, with 11 bases between. CDR3 DNA: TGTGCCAGCACAGTAGGAGGTAATGAGCAGTTCTTC. Its protein is CASTVGGNEQFF. The variable domain in full, completed from reference TRBV2 and TRBJ2-1, reads EPEVTQTPSHQVTQMGQEVILRCVPISNHLYFYWYRQILGQKVEFLVSFYNNEISEKSEIFDDQFSVERPDGSNFTLKIRSTKLEDSAMYFCASTVGGNEQFFGPGTRLTVL.

The chain recombines TRBV5-1 with TRBJ1-2; 7 bases line up with TRBD1. Germline trimming cut 2 bases from V and 8 bases from J; bases unmatched to any gene: 24. CDR3 length: 19 residues. Per the germline V gene, CDR1 is SGHRS and CDR2 is YFSETQ. The CDR3 DNA reads TGCGCCAGCAGCTTTCTACAGGGGAGTTTACCCCTTCTCGGTGAAGGCTACACCTTC. Translating gives CASSFLQGSLPLLGEGYTF.

In nucleotides, the CDR3 is TGTGCCAGCAGCGCGAGGACAGGCGGATATGGCTACACCTTC. Encoded protein: CASSARTGGYGYTF. The chain joins TRBV9 to TRBJ1-2, with 7 bases identical to TRBD1. V shed 3 bases and J 5 bases; nucleotides not matched to a gene: 7. CDR1 is SGDLS and CDR2 is YYNGEE in the germline V gene. This CDR3 comprises 14 residues.

V and J are TRBV5-6 and TRBJ1-5; unclear D gene. The CDR3 is made up of 14 amino acids. The germline V and J ends were trimmed by 1 base and 6 bases, with 11 bases remaining between them. The germline gives CDR1 SGHDT, CDR2 YYEEEE. The CDR3 bases are TGTGCCAGCAGCTTGTTTGGGTTTGTTCAGCCCCAGCATTTT. Translating it yields CASSLFGFVQPQHF. Full variable domain (missing parts from reference TRBV5-6 and TRBJ1-5): DAGVTQSPTHLIKTRGQQVTLRCSPKSGHDTVSWYQQALGQGPQFIFQYYEEEERQRGNFPDRFSGHQFPNYSSELNVNALLLGDSALYLCASSLFGFVQPQHFGDGTRLSIL.

This chain uses TRBV28 with TRBJ1-1; no firm D call. The V gene's germline CDR1 is MDHEN and CDR2 SYDVKM. The CDR3 extends over 16 amino acids. V was trimmed by 1 base and J by 1 base, leaving 13 bases between them. The CDR3 coding sequence is TGTGCCAGCAGTTTATCGGGCCCGGGAGAGAACACTGAAGCTTTCTTT. Translating gives CASSLSGPGENTEAFF.

Written as DNA, the CDR3 is TGTGCCAGCATACGGGGACGGGGGTTGAACACTGAAGCTTTCTTT. Its translation: CASIRGRGLNTEAFF. The chain is built from TRBV2 and TRBJ1-1; maybe TRBD1 (5 bases). The CDR3 loop spans 15 amino acids. Trimming left V 7 bases short and J 0 bases short, with 15 bases between. Per the germline V gene, CDR1 is SNHLY and CDR2 is FYNNEI.

This clone was counted a few times. This chain uses TRBV19 with TRBJ1-2, with D perhaps matching TRBD1 (5 bases). The V gene's germline CDR1 is LNHDA and CDR2 SQIVND (reference sequence). This CDR3 spans 15 amino acids. Trimming shortened V by 7 bases and J by 3 bases, and 18 bases separated the two germline ends. CDR3 sequence reads: CASTTGSGRDYGYTF. DNA for the CDR3: TGTGCCAGTACTACCGGGTCGGGACGGGACTATGGCTACACCTTC.

The J gene is TRBJ2-1, the V gene TRBV19; 9 nucleotides match TRBD2. CDR1 and CDR2 (germline): LNHDA, SQIVND (reference sequence). This CDR3 spans 14 amino acids. J gave up 10 bases and V 10 bases, and 14 bases lay outside the gene matches. CDR3 bases: TGTGCCACCGACCAGGCGGGAGGGCCCGGGGAGCAGTTCTTC. Encoded protein: CATDQAGGPGEQFF.